These 16 T cell receptor beta chains originate from one sample sequenced in a study of Graves' ophthalmopathy and Graves' hyperthyroidism. Transcripts of RNA were the source for amplifying TCR beta CDR3 regions. The workflow started with a first-round RT-PCR run with HTBI primers and then moved on to a second-round multiplex PCR. TCRdb re-called the multiplex PCR reads with MiXCR, one entry per CDR3 protein. Of about 700,000 distinct CDR3 sequences listed, roughly 41% are singletons. What was sequenced was peripheral blood. The receptor source for this set is an adult man with Graves' ophthalmopathy.

Of note for this clonotype: A much larger clone lies a single base off, so this may be a read error. The conserved closing phenylalanine or tryptophan is absent in this CDR3, likely reflecting a read error. The DNA is left out, because the CDR3 cannot be placed on it with certainty; the CDR3 is given as TCRdb lists it. The chain links TRBV12-1 to TRBJ1-2; the D call in the table, TRBD1, was not verified against the DNA. TRBV12-1 is designated a pseudogene. The CDR3 has 15 amino acids, counting both end residues. This chain's CDR3 is CASSFGTGGYYGYTL.

The sample holds one count of this clonotype. V usage is TRBV25-1 and J usage is TRBJ1-1; 7 nucleotides align to TRBD1. Germline V gives CDR1 MGHDK, CDR2 SYGVNS. The V gene end was trimmed by 10 bases and the J gene end by 1 base; junction bases not matched to a gene: 6. This CDR3 has 13 amino acids. The CDR3, as DNA: TGTGCCATACAACGGACAGGGAACACTGAAGCTTTCTTT. As protein: CAIQRTGNTEAFF.

The count of this clonotype is one. A read error may account for a junction end that differs from germline. V gene TRBV7-2 combines with J gene TRBJ2-7, with D unclear. The CDR3 totals 13 residues. Germline CDR1 SGHTA, CDR2 FQGNSA. The CDR3 sequence is CASSLAIGSEQYF. CDR3 sequence (DNA): TGCGCCAGCAGCTTGGCGATAGGGTCCGAGCAGTACTTC.

This rearrangement joins TRBV2 to TRBJ1-1; D gene unclear. Trimming shortened V by 8 bases and J by 10 bases, and 14 bases separated the two germline ends. The CDR3 is 11 amino acids. Per the germline V gene, CDR1 is SNHLY and CDR2 is FYNNEI. This CDR3 is CASGINRGAFF. The CDR3 DNA follows: TGTGCCAGCGGTATTAACAGAGGAGCTTTCTTT.

This clonotype came up once. V and J are TRBV29-1 and TRBJ1-2; D call uncertain. Trimming removed 3 bases at V and 0 bases at J, with 5 bases between. In germline, CDR1 is SQVTM, CDR2 ANQGSEA. The CDR3 covers 12 residues. The CDR3 is CSVDRPNYGYTF. Written as DNA, the CDR3 is TGCAGCGTTGATAGGCCTAACTATGGCTACACCTTC.

V usage is TRBV7-9 and J usage is TRBJ1-1, with a possible D match to TRBD1 (6 bases). The CDR3 runs to 15 residues. Trimming removed 3 bases from V and 4 bases from J, with 15 bases in between. Germline CDR1 reads SEHNR; CDR2 reads FQNEAQ (reference sequence). The CDR3 here is CASSLEFGQSTEAFF. The CDR3 DNA follows: TGTGCCAGCAGCTTGGAATTCGGACAGAGCACTGAAGCTTTCTTT.

This clonotype was detected a few times. The CDR3 sequence is CASSFSTLQRSGNTIYF. The CDR3 DNA is TGTGCCAGCAGCTTCTCGACACTTCAACGGTCCGGAAACACCATATATTTT. This rearrangement joins TRBV7-9 to TRBJ1-3, with no clear D. V was clipped by 3 bases and J by 4 bases, with 19 bases between them. The CDR3 covers 17 residues. Germline assignment: CDR1 SEHNR and CDR2 FQNEAQ (reference sequence).

This chain joins TRBV29-1 and TRBJ1-1; D call uncertain. Trimming stripped 4 bases from V and 4 bases from J, with 19 bases between. Germline assignment: CDR1 SQVTM and CDR2 ANQGSEA. The CDR3 length is 15 residues. The CDR3 coding sequence is TGCAGCGTTGGAAATCCCACCGGGGATACCACTGAAGCTTTCTTT. Protein sequence: CSVGNPTGDTTEAFF.

This clonotype was seen at least ten times. This chain joins TRBV25-1 and TRBJ2-6, with TRBD1 identical over 11 bases. V trimming: 1 base; J trimming: 2 bases; junction bases outside the gene matches: 1. The CDR3 is 17 residues long. The germline V gene has CDR1 MGHDK and CDR2 SYGVNS. The CDR3 bases are TGTGCCAGCAGTGAATGGACAGGGGGCGCTGGGGCCAACGTCCTGACTTTC. Translated: CASSEWTGGAGANVLTF.

The chain joins TRBV9 to TRBJ2-7; 10 bases line up with TRBD1. V dropped 3 bases and J dropped 3; count of bases not matched to a gene: 3. This CDR3 comprises 14 residues. Germline loops: CDR1 SGDLS, CDR2 YYNGEE. CDR3 sequence: CASSDGTGVYEQYF. In nucleotides, the CDR3 is TGTGCCAGCAGCGATGGGACAGGGGTCTACGAGCAGTACTTC. Full variable domain (outside the CDR3, taken from reference TRBV9 and TRBJ2-7): DSGVTQTPKHLITATGQRVTLRCSPRSGDLSVYWYQQSLDQGLQFLIQYYNGEERAKGNILERFSAQQFPDLHSELNLSSLELGDSALYFCASSDGTGVYEQYFGPGTRLTVT.

The chain employs TRBV7-9 and TRBJ2-7, with D possibly TRBD2 on 6 matching bases. CDR1 SEHNR and CDR2 FQNEAQ come from the germline V gene (reference sequence). V lost 5 bases and J 2 bases, leaving 13 bases between the germline ends. The CDR3 is 14 residues long. CDR3 protein: CASSRGFSAYEQYF. For the CDR3, the DNA is TGTGCCAGCAGCCGGGGGTTCTCCGCCTACGAGCAGTACTTC.

This clonotype was detected many times. The gene calls are TRBV9 and TRBJ2-5; 8 nucleotides match TRBD2. Germline-derived CDR1 and CDR2 are SGDLS and YYNGEE. CDR3 length: 15 residues. The J segment lost 1 base and the V segment lost 4 bases, leaving 6 bases of the junction unmatched. CDR3 sequence: CASSWAGGVQETQYF. CDR3 sequence (DNA): TGTGCCAGCAGCTGGGCGGGGGGTGTCCAAGAGACCCAGTACTTC.

This clonotype has a handful of counts. V usage is TRBV7-9 and J usage is TRBJ2-5, with 10 positions matching TRBD2. The CDR3 has 15 amino acids. Germline values: CDR1 SEHNR, CDR2 FQNEAQ (reference sequence). Trimming removed 5 bases from V and 5 bases from J; junction bases left unmatched: 8. CDR3 amino acids: CASSPSGTSVETQYF. In DNA, the CDR3 is TGTGCCAGCAGCCCTTCCGGGACTAGCGTGGAGACCCAGTACTTC.

The V and J genes are TRBV7-8 and TRBJ2-7; possible D gene TRBD1, 6 bases. The V gene lost 1 base and the J gene lost 4 bases, with 14 bases spanning the gap. The CDR3 loop spans 15 amino acids. Germline V gene lookup returns CDR1 SGHVS and CDR2 FQNEAQ. The CDR3 sequence is CASSLDRTAVYEQYF. The CDR3 region has the DNA TGTGCCAGCAGCTTAGATCGGACAGCCGTTTACGAGCAGTACTTC.

This clonotype appeared once. J is TRBJ2-7 and V is TRBV25-1; 9 bases align to TRBD1. The germline V gene encodes CDR1 MGHDK and CDR2 SYGVNS. The CDR3 covers 13 residues. The V and J ends lost 11 bases and 3 bases, in that order; junction bases with no gene match: 8. CDR3 sequence: CAWSPGQGYEQYF. The CDR3 coding sequence is TGTGCCTGGAGTCCGGGACAGGGCTACGAGCAGTACTTC.

The chain carries TRBV5-1 and TRBJ2-5, with 8 bases fitting TRBD2. Germline assignment: CDR1 SGHRS and CDR2 YFSETQ. V lost 4 bases to trimming and J lost 4 bases; unmatched junction nucleotides: 18. This CDR3 is built from 18 residues. The CDR3 region is CASSGLSGREAAGETQYF. The DNA of the CDR3 is TGCGCCAGCAGCGGTTTATCTGGGCGGGAGGCCGCCGGAGAGACCCAGTACTTC.